The entry that follows covers one TCR beta chain sequence. The antigen is not known. The data belong to a study of identical twins. CDR1 and CDR2 (germline): SGHRS, YFSETQ. V was shortened by 7 bases and J by 5 bases, with 18 bases between the two germline ends. This CDR3 region has 15 residues. Study outcomes and limitations: The models gave estimates that fell short of the out-of-frame TCR alpha sharing seen in monozygotic twins.

Through template switching, a universal primer site was introduced, and the cDNA contained unique molecular identifiers. TCRdb redid the calling of the 5' RACE reads with MiXCR, one entry per CDR3 protein. Of nearly 900,000 distinct CDR3 sequences in the sample, roughly an eighth were seen once. These sequences were also reported in another study, on yellow fever vaccine responses in identical twins.

The sequencing sample was made of PBMCs. The chain employs TRBV5-1 and TRBJ2-2, with D tentatively TRBD2 (6 bases). This TCR derives from a woman under 30 in good health. The CDR3 sequence: CASFPGQGGTGELFF. For the CDR3, the DNA is TGCGCCAGCTTCCCCGGGCAGGGAGGAACCGGGGAGCTGTTTTTT.